This TCR beta chain emerged from a study of cytomegalovirus exposure and HLA in healthy donors. Overall study findings and caveats: Among immune exposure information, only CMV serostatus was available. Prediction of most subjects' HLA-A and HLA-B alleles by TCR beta sequences was reportedly accurate. The authors assumed roughly uniform sequencing depth across donors for presence/absence analyses.

For this clone: Its target is unknown.

The PCR ran on 60 Vbeta and 13 Jbeta primers. Sequenced by immunoSEQ multiplex PCR; TCRdb stores in-frame clones only, minus some. The data hold approximately 110,000 clones, with around 76% observed a single time. The ends were cut back, 2 bases at V and 2 bases at J, with 16 bases in the middle. CDR3 length equals 16 residues. Germline V gene lookup returns CDR1 KGHSH and CDR2 LQKENI. Among the donors, all were healthy bone marrow donors. The J gene is TRBJ2-7, the V gene TRBV18; weak D call: TRBD1 (6 bases). This receptor was obtained from a woman aged 55-69 years in good health and CMV-seropositive. The sample consisted of PBMCs. The chain's CDR3 is CASSPMEQGPTYEQYF. The CDR3 bases are TGTGCCAGCTCACCAATGGAGCAGGGGCCTACCTACGAGCAGTACTTC.